A single sample is the source of the 15 T cell receptor beta chains below, sequenced in a study of T cell changes during pregnancy in multiple sclerosis. Clones were read by immunoSEQ multiplex PCR, and TCRdb kept only the in-frame ones, dropping some. The sample records 55,000 to 70,000 clones, just over 90% being singletons. The input for sequencing was peripheral blood, taken after pregnancy. The receptors shown here come from a female donor with multiple sclerosis, enrolled in a pregnancy study.

The chain is built from TRBV14 and TRBJ2-3; D not resolved. CDR3 length: 13 amino acids. Trimming shortened V by 1 base and J by 1 base, and 3 bases separated the two germline ends. Germline V lookup: CDR1 SGHDN, CDR2 FVKESK. The CDR3 sequence is CASSQVGTDTQYF. Written as DNA, the CDR3 is TGTGCCAGCAGCCAAGTCGGCACAGATACGCAGTATTTT.

The genes are TRBV7-9 and TRBJ2-1, with TRBD2 matching over 11 bases. The CDR3 is 15 residues long. Germline CDR1 is SEHNR and CDR2 is FQNEAQ (reference sequence). V lost 5 bases and J lost 8; bases outside the gene matches: 8. CDR3 sequence (DNA): TGTGCCAGCAGCCCTCTAGCGGGAGGAAACGATGAGCAGTTCTTC. Its translation: CASSPLAGGNDEQFF.

This chain connects TRBV5-1 to TRBJ2-5, with TRBD1 as a possible D gene (6 bases). The CDR3 loop spans 16 amino acids. Germline values: CDR1 SGHRS, CDR2 YFSETQ. V was pared by 1 base and J by 2 bases, with 15 bases between. CDR3 amino acids: CASSLNGIQGQETQYF. The CDR3 DNA sequence: TGCGCCAGCAGCTTGAATGGTATCCAGGGGCAAGAGACCCAGTACTTC. The full variable domain, its missing parts supplied by reference TRBV5-1 and TRBJ2-5, is KAGVTQTPRYLIKTRGQQVTLSCSPISGHRSVSWYQQTPGQGLQFLFEYFSETQRNKGNFPGRFSGRQFSNSRSEMNVSTLELGDSALYLCASSLNGIQGQETQYFGPGTRLLVL.

The gene calls are TRBV5-4 and TRBJ1-3, with D perhaps TRBD1 (5 bases). V dropped 0 bases and J dropped 7 bases, with 23 bases sitting between them. The CDR3 has 18 residues. The germline CDR1 and CDR2 sequences are SGHNT and YYREEE (reference sequence). As DNA, the CDR3 is TGTGCCAGCAGCTTGGGGGGCCGGCAGGGAGGATTGGGGAACACCATATATTTT. It is translated as CASSLGGRQGGLGNTIYF. The full variable domain, in which reference TRBV5-4 and TRBJ1-3 provide the parts outside the CDR3, is ETGVTQSPTHLIKTRGQQVTLRCSSQSGHNTVSWYQQALGQGPQFIFQYYREEENGRGNFPPRFSGLQFPNYSSELNVNALELDDSALYLCASSLGGRQGGLGNTIYFGEGSWLTVV.

Written as DNA, the CDR3 is TGTGCCAGCAGCTATGAGGGATCCTACAATGAGCAGTTCTTC. Encoded protein: CASSYEGSYNEQFF. The gene calls are TRBV7-3 and TRBJ2-1; D is possibly TRBD2 (5 bases). V was cut by 4 bases and J by 1 base, with 8 bases left in between. CDR1 is SGHTA, CDR2 FQGTGA, per germline. The CDR3 has 14 residues.

J is TRBJ1-5 and V is TRBV6-6; 8 nucleotides line up with TRBD1. Germline assignment: CDR1 MNHNY and CDR2 SVGAGI (reference sequence). The CDR3 spans 16 residues. V lost 2 bases, J lost 2 bases, and 5 bases stayed unmatched. CDR3 sequence: CASSYLTGEGNQPQHF. The DNA for the CDR3 is TGTGCCAGCAGTTACCTGACAGGGGAAGGCAATCAGCCCCAGCATTTT.

Regarding this clone: One junction end disagrees with the germline gene, perhaps due to a read error. The chain links TRBV2 to TRBJ2-7, with D possibly being TRBD2 (6 bases). Germline V gene sequence: CDR1 SNHLY, CDR2 FYNNEI. This CDR3 contains 12 residues. The CDR3 coding sequence is TGTGCCAGCAGCGAAGGAGGGTACGAGCAGTACTTC. It specifies CASSEGGYEQYF.

This chain uses TRBV4-3 with TRBJ2-7, with D possibly being TRBD1 (5 bases). CDR1 and CDR2 (germline): LGHNA, YSLEER. V gave up 1 base and J gave up 1 base, with 8 bases separating them. The CDR3 contains 14 residues. The CDR3 protein is CASSQGRVSYEQYF. The CDR3 DNA is TGCGCCAGCAGCCAAGGCAGGGTATCCTACGAGCAGTACTTC.

The chain is built from TRBV2 and TRBJ2-7; 12 bases map to TRBD2. Germline V gene lookup returns CDR1 SNHLY and CDR2 FYNNEI. V lost 5 bases and J lost 3; bases outside the gene matches: 5. The length of the CDR3 is 15 residues. As DNA, the CDR3 is TGTGCCAGCAGTCAGACTAGCGGGAGCTTCTACGAGCAGTACTTC. Encoded protein: CASSQTSGSFYEQYF.

This clone was counted once. CDR3 nucleotide sequence: TGCAGCGTTGAAGTAGGCAGGGCCCTCCACTACGAGCAGTACTTC. Translating it yields CSVEVGRALHYEQYF. The genes are TRBV29-1 and TRBJ2-7; D may be TRBD1 (5 bases). Germline-derived CDR1 and CDR2 are SQVTM and ANQGSEA. V lost 1 base to trimming and J lost 3 bases, with 16 bases between them. The CDR3 runs to 15 residues.

The chain links TRBV6-1 to TRBJ1-2; TRBD1 agrees at 11 bases. The length of the CDR3 is 15 residues. Looked up from germline, CDR1 is MNHNS and CDR2 is SASEGT. The V segment lost 4 bases and the J segment 8 bases; nucleotides outside the gene matches: 9. As DNA, the CDR3 is TGTGCCAGCAGTGGCAGAGGACAGGGGGCGCAGGGCTACACCTTC. Protein sequence: CASSGRGQGAQGYTF.

J is TRBJ1-3 and V is TRBV6-4; no firm D call. CDR1 and CDR2 from the germline V gene are MRHNA and SNTAGT. With 8 bases removed from V and 2 bases from J, the gap between germline ends came to 13 bases. The CDR3 has 14 amino acids. The CDR3 DNA follows: TGTGCCAGCCTCCGCGGGCGAGCTGGAAACACCATATATTTT. Its translation is CASLRGRAGNTIYF.

The J gene is TRBJ2-3, the V gene TRBV18, with 9 bases fitting TRBD2. This CDR3 region has 17 residues. Germline V gene sequence: CDR1 KGHSH, CDR2 LQKENI. Trimming removed 3 bases from V and 3 bases from J; junction bases left unmatched: 10. The CDR3 loop reads CASSPNVAGGPTDTQYF. In DNA form, the CDR3 reads TGTGCCAGCTCACCCAACGTGGCGGGAGGGCCGACAGATACGCAGTATTTT.

This sequence joins TRBV14 and TRBJ1-2; D is possibly TRBD1 (6 bases). CDR1 SGHDN and CDR2 FVKESK come from the germline V gene. This CDR3 has 14 amino acids. V was cut by 6 bases and J by 2 bases, with 13 bases left in between. CDR3 region: CASSRDQGNYGYTF. The DNA for the CDR3 is TGTGCCAGCAGTAGAGATCAGGGGAACTATGGCTACACCTTC.

The chain links TRBV7-9 to TRBJ2-1; 12 bases are shared with TRBD1. CDR3 length: 15 residues. V shed 7 bases and J 8 bases; nucleotides not matched to a gene: 9. The germline V gene encodes CDR1 SEHNR and CDR2 FQNEAQ (reference sequence). The CDR3 here is CASIATGTGGHEQFF. DNA for the CDR3: TGTGCCAGCATAGCGACGGGGACAGGGGGCCATGAGCAGTTCTTC.